Presented here are 16 T cell receptor beta chains from one specimen sequenced in a study of T cell repertoires in cytomegalovirus infection. TCRdb itself ran the reads through MiXCR, one entry per CDR3 protein. The table shows fewer than 300,000 distinct CDR3 sequences, with 20% to 30% occurring only once. Sequencing used PBMCs. Receptors originate from a human donor in good health (CMV status not recorded). Some clones in this sample may be carry-over from other donors' samples.

There are many counts of this clonotype. The V and J genes are TRBV7-2 and TRBJ2-1; D is possibly TRBD1 or TRBD2 (5 bases each). The germline V and J ends were trimmed by 8 bases and 7 bases, with 24 bases remaining between them. The CDR3 loop spans 16 amino acids. Germline assignment: CDR1 SGHTA and CDR2 FQGNSA. CDR3 sequence: CASRDLLGPSWNEQFF. CDR3 DNA: TGTGCCAGCCGGGACCTCCTAGGCCCAAGCTGGAATGAGCAGTTCTTC.

This clonotype was observed a single time. J is TRBJ2-3 and V is TRBV7-2; unclear D gene. Germline CDR1 SGHTA, CDR2 FQGNSA. The CDR3 loop spans 15 amino acids. Deletions cut 2 bases from V and 2 bases from J, with 11 bases between. The CDR3 loop reads CASSLSLQDTDTQYF. Here the CDR3 DNA reads TGTGCCAGCAGCTTATCTCTGCAGGACACAGATACGCAGTATTTT.

This clonotype turned up a few times. This rearrangement joins TRBV11-2 to TRBJ1-2, with D unclear. The CDR3 totals 14 residues. Germline V lookup: CDR1 SGHAT, CDR2 FQNNGV. The V end was cut by 5 bases, the J end by 1 base, with 11 bases between. CDR3 nucleotide sequence: TGTGCCAGCAGCCACTCAACGGATAACTATGGCTACACCTTC. Translation: CASSHSTDNYGYTF.

This clonotype showed up just a few times. The V call is TRBV2, the J call TRBJ2-1; tentatively, D is TRBD1 (6 bases). V lost 7 bases and J lost 0, with 13 bases in between. The germline V gene encodes CDR1 SNHLY and CDR2 FYNNEI. The CDR3 runs to 15 residues. The CDR3 coding sequence is TGTGCCAGCACGACCGGGACACTCTCCTACAATGAGCAGTTCTTC. It yields the protein CASTTGTLSYNEQFF.

This clonotype has at least ten counts. This chain joins TRBV7-8 and TRBJ2-5; D ambiguous. V lost 5 bases, J lost 7 bases, and 8 bases lay in between. This CDR3 contains 11 residues. Germline lookup yields CDR1 SGHVS and CDR2 FQNEAQ. The CDR3 coding sequence is TGTGCCAGCAGCCCTAGTGGGACCCAGTACTTC. It encodes CASSPSGTQYF.

V usage is TRBV28 and J usage is TRBJ1-6; D unclear. The CDR3 runs to 15 residues. Trimming cost V 5 bases and J 10 bases, with 18 bases left between them. Germline CDR1 and CDR2: MDHEN and SYDVKM. Here the CDR3 reads CASSGPGGEKSPLHF. As DNA, the CDR3 is TGTGCCAGCAGTGGGCCGGGAGGTGAGAAGTCACCCCTCCACTTT. The full variable domain, its missing parts supplied by reference TRBV28 and TRBJ1-6, is DVKVTQSSRYLVKRTGEKVFLECVQDMDHENMFWYRQDPGLGLRLIYFSYDVKMKEKGDIPEGYSVSREKKERFSLILESASTNQTSMYLCASSGPGGEKSPLHFGNGTRLTVT.

The chain combines TRBV28 with TRBJ1-3; tentative D call: TRBD1 (6 bases). The CDR3 runs 17 residues. The germline CDR1 and CDR2 sequences are MDHEN and SYDVKM. With 8 bases removed from V and 1 base from J, the gap between germline ends came to 21 bases. The CDR3 spells CASSWGGAARSGNTIYF. CDR3 DNA: TGTGCCAGCTCTTGGGGGGGGGCGGCTAGATCTGGAAACACCATATATTTT.

A few counts support this clonotype. This rearrangement joins TRBV7-9 to TRBJ2-2; D is uncertain. This CDR3 is built from 15 residues. Germline V gives CDR1 SEHNR, CDR2 FQNEAQ (reference sequence). V shed 1 base and J shed 2 bases, with 8 bases lying between them. The CDR3 sequence is CASSLGTRNTGELFF. The CDR3 DNA reads TGTGCCAGCAGCTTAGGGACGCGAAACACCGGGGAGCTGTTTTTT.

The chain couples TRBV29-1 to TRBJ2-2; TRBD1 or TRBD2 may be the D gene (5 bases each). The germline V gene encodes CDR1 SQVTM and CDR2 ANQGSEA. CDR3 length: 15 residues. Trimming cost V 4 bases and J 2 bases, with 14 bases left between them. CDR3 coding DNA: TGCAGCGTTGCCGGGACCGTGGGTAACACCGGGGAGCTGTTTTTT. This codes for CSVAGTVGNTGELFF.

The chain employs TRBV28 and TRBJ1-2; D possibly corresponds to TRBD1 (6 bases). CDR1 is MDHEN, CDR2 SYDVKM, per germline. The CDR3 runs to 17 residues. The ends were cut back, 6 bases at V and 4 bases at J, with 24 bases in the middle. Written as DNA, the CDR3 is TGTGCCAGCAGCGACCCCGACAGGCGAACATGGAGCTATGGCTACACCTTC. Protein product: CASSDPDRRTWSYGYTF.

The chain joins TRBV5-5 to TRBJ1-1, with D perhaps matching TRBD1 (5 bases). CDR1 and CDR2 from the germline V gene are SGHKS and YYEKEE (reference sequence). V lost 1 base to trimming and J lost 6 bases, with 16 bases between them. This CDR3 comprises 15 residues. The CDR3 DNA is TGTGCCAGCAGCTTGTACTGGATTCAGGGAGCTGAAGCTTTCTTT. It yields the protein CASSLYWIQGAEAFF.

This clonotype has a handful of counts. The chain links TRBV28 to TRBJ2-1; 7 bases line up with TRBD1. The V and J ends lost 7 bases and 2 bases, in that order; junction bases with no gene match: 8. The CDR3 sequence is 15 residues long. Germline CDR1 reads MDHEN; CDR2 reads SYDVKM. The CDR3 coding sequence is TGTGCCAGCACTAGGGCAGGGGGTCCCTACAATGAGCAGTTCTTC. This sequence encodes CASTRAGGPYNEQFF.

The gene calls are TRBV28 and TRBJ1-1; possibly TRBD1 for D (6 bases). Trimming took 8 bases from V and 5 from J, leaving 15 bases between them. Germline CDR1 and CDR2: MDHEN and SYDVKM. CDR3 size: 13 residues. Here the CDR3 reads CASPRAGETEAFF. The CDR3 nucleotides read TGTGCCAGCCCTCGGGCAGGGGAAACTGAAGCTTTCTTT.

This clonotype was detected ten times or more. The rearrangement uses TRBV12-3 or TRBV12-4 and TRBJ2-4; TRBD2 matches 8 bases. This CDR3 contains 13 residues. After removal of 8 bases from V and 6 bases from J, the junction contained 6 bases not matched to a gene. The CDR3 loop is CASGEAGANIQYF. The CDR3 DNA reads TGTGCCAGCGGGGAAGCGGGGGCAAACATTCAGTACTTC.

The CDR3 sequence is CASRSGAKFNEQYF. CDR3 coding DNA: TGCGCCAGCAGATCAGGGGCAAAGTTCAACGAGCAGTACTTC. The J gene is TRBJ2-7, the V gene TRBV10-2; perhaps TRBD1 as D (6 bases). The CDR3 is 14 residues long. Looked up from germline, CDR1 is WSHSY and CDR2 is SAAADI. V gave up 6 bases and J gave up 5 bases, with 17 bases separating them.

This clonotype was picked up a small number of times. The rearrangement joins TRBV7-2 to TRBJ2-5; possible D gene TRBD1, 6 bases. Germline values: CDR1 SGHTA, CDR2 FQGNSA. This CDR3 is 14 amino acids long. V gave up 4 bases and J gave up 0 bases, with 9 bases separating them. For the CDR3, the DNA is TGTGCCAGCAGCTATGACAGGTACCAAGAGACCCAGTACTTC. Translating it yields CASSYDRYQETQYF.